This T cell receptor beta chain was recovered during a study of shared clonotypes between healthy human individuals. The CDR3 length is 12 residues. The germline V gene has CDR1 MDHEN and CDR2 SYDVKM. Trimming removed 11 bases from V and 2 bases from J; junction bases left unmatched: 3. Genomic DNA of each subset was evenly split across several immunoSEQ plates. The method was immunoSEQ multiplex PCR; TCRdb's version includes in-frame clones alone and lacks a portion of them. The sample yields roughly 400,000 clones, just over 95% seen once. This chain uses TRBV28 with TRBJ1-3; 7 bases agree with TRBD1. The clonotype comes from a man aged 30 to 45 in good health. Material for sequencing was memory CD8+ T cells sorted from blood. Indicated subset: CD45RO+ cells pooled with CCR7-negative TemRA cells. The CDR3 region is CAGRGPGNTIYF. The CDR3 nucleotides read TGTGCCGGGAGGGGGCCTGGAAACACCATATATTTT.